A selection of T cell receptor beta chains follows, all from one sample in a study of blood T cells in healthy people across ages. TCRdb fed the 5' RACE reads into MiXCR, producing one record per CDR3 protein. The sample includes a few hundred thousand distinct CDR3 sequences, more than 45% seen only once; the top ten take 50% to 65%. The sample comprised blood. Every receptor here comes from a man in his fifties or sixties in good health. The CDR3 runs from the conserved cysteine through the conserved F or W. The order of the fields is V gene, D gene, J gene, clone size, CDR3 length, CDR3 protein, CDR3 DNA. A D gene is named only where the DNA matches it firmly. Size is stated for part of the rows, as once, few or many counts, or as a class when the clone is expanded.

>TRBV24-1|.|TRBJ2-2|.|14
CATSEALHTGKLFF
TGTGCCACCAGTGAAGCGTTGCACACCGGGAAGCTGTTTTTT
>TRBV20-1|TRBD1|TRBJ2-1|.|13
CSAFPGQFNEQFF
TGCAGTGCTTTCCCGGGACAGTTCAATGAGCAGTTCTTC
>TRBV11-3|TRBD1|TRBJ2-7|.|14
CASSPGRGSYEQYF
TGTGCCAGCAGCCCGGGCAGGGGGTCCTACGAGCAGTACTTC
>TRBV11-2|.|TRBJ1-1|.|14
CASSLDWTSTEAFF
TGTGCCAGCAGCTTAGACTGGACGTCCACTGAAGCTTTCTTT
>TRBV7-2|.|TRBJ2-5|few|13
CATSRDTKETQYF
TGTGCCACCAGCCGGGACACCAAAGAGACCCAGTACTTC
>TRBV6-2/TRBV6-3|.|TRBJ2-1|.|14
CASSNDRADNEQFF
TGTGCCAGCAGTAACGACCGGGCAGACAATGAGCAGTTCTTC
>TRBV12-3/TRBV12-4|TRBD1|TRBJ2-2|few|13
CASGTGRTGELFF
TGTGCCAGCGGGACAGGGCGAACCGGGGAGCTGTTTTTT
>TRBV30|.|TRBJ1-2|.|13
CAWTPVVLYGYTF
TGTGCCTGGACCCCGGTTGTTCTCTATGGCTACACCTTC
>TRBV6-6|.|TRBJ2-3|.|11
CASRAPDTQYF
TGTGCCAGCAGAGCCCCCGATACGCAGTATTTT
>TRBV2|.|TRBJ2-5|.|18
CASSGLEGRGPRQETQYF
TGTGCCAGCAGTGGCCTGGAAGGCCGCGGCCCCCGACAAGAGACCCAGTACTTC
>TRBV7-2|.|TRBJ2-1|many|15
CASSLKLGERNEQFF
TGTGCCAGCAGCCTAAAGCTTGGGGAGCGGAATGAGCAGTTCTTC
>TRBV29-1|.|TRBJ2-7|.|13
CSVEADGGVEQYF
TGCAGCGTTGAAGCAGATGGAGGGGTCGAGCAGTACTTC
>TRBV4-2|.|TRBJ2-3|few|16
CASSQRTGLTTDTQYF
TGTGCCAGCAGCCAACGGACGGGGCTTACCACAGATACGCAGTATTTT
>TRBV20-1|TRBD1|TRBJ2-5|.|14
CSASGQGREETQYF
TGCAGTGCTAGTGGACAGGGTCGGGAAGAGACCCAGTACTTC
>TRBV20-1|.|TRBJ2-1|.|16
CSARYPGVAVYNEQFF
TGCAGTGCTAGATACCCGGGGGTAGCGGTCTACAATGAGCAGTTCTTC
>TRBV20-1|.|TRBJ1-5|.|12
CSAPSSNQPQHF
TGCAGTGCCCCGTCGAGCAATCAGCCCCAGCATTTT
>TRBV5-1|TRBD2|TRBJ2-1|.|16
CASSLLVAGSYNEQFF
TGCGCCAGCAGCTTGTTAGTAGCGGGCTCCTACAATGAGCAGTTCTTC
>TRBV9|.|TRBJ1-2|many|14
CASSVAFGEYGYTF
TGTGCCAGCAGCGTAGCGTTCGGAGAGTATGGCTACACCTTC
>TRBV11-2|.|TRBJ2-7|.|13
CASSLGDRYEQYF
TGTGCCAGCAGCTTAGGTGACCGCTACGAGCAGTACTTC
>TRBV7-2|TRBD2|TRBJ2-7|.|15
CASSETSGGAYERYF
TGTGCCAGCAGCGAGACTAGCGGGGGGGCCTACGAGCGGTACTTC
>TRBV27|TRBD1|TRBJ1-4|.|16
CASSQGQTPTNEKLFF
TGTGCCAGCAGTCAGGGACAGACACCAACTAATGAAAAACTGTTTTTT
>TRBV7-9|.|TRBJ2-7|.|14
CASSLKATGYEQYF
TGTGCCAGCAGCCTGAAGGCGACGGGCTACGAGCAGTACTTC
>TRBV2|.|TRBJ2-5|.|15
CASRREVGVRETQYF
TGTGCCAGCAGGAGGGAGGTGGGGGTCAGAGAGACCCAGTACTTC
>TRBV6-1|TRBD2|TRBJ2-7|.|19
CASTLQGGLAGAKSYEQYF
TGTGCCAGCACTCTCCAGGGGGGACTAGCGGGAGCCAAATCCTACGAGCAGTACTTC
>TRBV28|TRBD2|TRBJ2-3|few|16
CASSPSLAGGLDTQYF
TGTGCCAGCAGCCCCTCCCTAGCGGGAGGGCTTGATACGCAGTATTTT
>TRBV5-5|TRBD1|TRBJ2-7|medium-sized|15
CASSLGQTGWYEQYF
TGTGCCAGCAGCTTGGGCCAGACAGGGTGGTACGAGCAGTACTTC